This TCR beta chain is from a study of beta chain features in type 1 diabetes. Study-level results: Patients' naive, central memory and Treg TCRB repertoires seemed closer to one another than those of healthy donors. A cDNA-based sequencing approach could over-represent cells with high TCR expression. When Type 1 diabetes patients were examined, their TCRB CDR3s proved moderately but significantly shorter in all four CD4+ subsets.

Donors underwent one heparinised blood draw, around 100 mL on average. This clone has more than one count but fewer than ten. Its antigen is undetermined. This CDR3 is built from 15 residues. The V gene's germline CDR1 is MGHRA and CDR2 YSYEKL. The V end was cut by 1 base, the J end by 1 base, with 10 bases between. The entirety of the isolated RNA underwent reverse transcription, so expressed TCRB transcripts were sequenced. Roughly 3.4 million reads per sample on average were obtained from naive, central memory and regulatory T cell samples. Profiled with immunoSEQ multiplex PCR; TCRdb holds only in-frame clones, not every one. This sample has more than 250,000 clones, with 15% found just once.

The V gene is TRBV4-1, the J gene TRBJ2-5, with D tentatively TRBD1 (6 bases). The sequence was collected from a man aged 18 to 35 with type 1 diabetes. The sequenced sample was naive CD4+ T cells from blood. The CDR3 DNA is TGCGCCAGCAGCCAAGGCGGCAGGGGCCAAGAGACCCAGTACTTC. Protein product: CASSQGGRGQETQYF.